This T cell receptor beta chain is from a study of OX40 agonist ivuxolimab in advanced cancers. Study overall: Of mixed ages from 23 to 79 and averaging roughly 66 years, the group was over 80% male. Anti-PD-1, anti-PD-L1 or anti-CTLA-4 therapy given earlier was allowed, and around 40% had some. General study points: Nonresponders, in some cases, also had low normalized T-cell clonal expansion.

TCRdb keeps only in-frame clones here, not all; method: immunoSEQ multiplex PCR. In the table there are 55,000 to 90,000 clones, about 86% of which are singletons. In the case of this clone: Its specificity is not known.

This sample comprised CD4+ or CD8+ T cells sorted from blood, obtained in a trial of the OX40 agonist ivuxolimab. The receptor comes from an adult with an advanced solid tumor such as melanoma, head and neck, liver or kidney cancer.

The CDR3 DNA follows: TGTGCCAGCAGGCATGACGCGGGACTCGACACCGGGGAGCTGTTTTTT. Protein: CASRHDAGLDTGELFF. V and J are TRBV5-5 and TRBJ2-2, with D possibly TRBD2 on 6 matching bases. CDR3 length: 16 residues. Per the germline V gene, CDR1 is SGHKS and CDR2 is YYEKEE (reference sequence). V was shortened by 5 bases and J by 3 bases, with 17 bases between the two germline ends.